This section outlines one T cell receptor (beta chain) sequence together with its context. Germline-derived CDR1 and CDR2 are MNHNS and SASEGT. This CDR3 has 17 amino acids. After removal of 5 bases from V and 4 bases from J, the junction contained 8 bases not matched to a gene. This entry belongs to a study of blood T cell repertoires in COVID-19. For the study at large: Samples taken during acute and convalescent COVID-19 were collected in the United States, Italy and Spain. Sample material is recorded as cDNA or gDNA derived from T cells, B-cell-depleted T cells, or PBMCs.

Under the authors' procedure: Reference gene primers were amplified, and this amplification served to estimate nucleated cell counts. Sequencing was performed with immunoSEQ multiplex PCR; in TCRdb, only in-frame clones are kept and a portion is missing. That table gives V, J and clone size, and the DNA gave D and trimming. The sample shows about 220,000 clones, around 80% of them seen only once. V usage is TRBV6-1 and J usage is TRBJ2-3; 14 nucleotides align to TRBD2. Sequenced material: peripheral blood. This receptor was obtained from a man aged 50 to 60 with active or convalescent COVID-19. CDR3 bases: TGTGCCAGCAGTAAAGGTCGACTAGCGGGGGGGCCAGATACGCAGTATTTT. It specifies CASSKGRLAGGPDTQYF.